A single sample is the source of the 30 T cell receptor beta chains below, sequenced in a study of blood T cell repertoires in COVID-19. TCRdb's table, derived via immunoSEQ multiplex PCR, lists solely in-frame clones and lacks some. This table holds 300,000 to 400,000 clones, about 90% found once. Input material: peripheral blood. These receptors were obtained from a woman in her sixties or seventies with COVID-19, enrolled during active disease.

The chain carries TRBV3-1 (or the pseudogene TRBV3-2) and TRBJ2-6; D ambiguous. The CDR3 sequence is 15 residues long. In germline, CDR1 is LGHDT, CDR2 YNNKEL (reference sequence). Trimming cost V 1 base and J 0 bases, with 4 bases left between them. The CDR3 region is CASSQGYSGANVLTF. As DNA, the CDR3 is TGTGCCAGCAGCCAAGGTTACTCTGGGGCCAACGTCCTGACTTTC.

The sample holds many counts of this clone. The J gene is TRBJ1-4, the V gene TRBV5-4, with 10 positions matching TRBD1. The germline CDR1 and CDR2 sequences are SGHNT and YYREEE (reference sequence). The ends lost 4 bases at V and 1 base at J; junction bases unmatched: 7. The CDR3 consists of 17 residues. This CDR3 is CASSPWTGGGTNEKLFF. As DNA, the CDR3 is TGTGCCAGCAGCCCGTGGACAGGGGGAGGAACTAATGAAAAACTGTTTTTT.

CDR3 region: CASSSVAGASGNEQFF. The CDR3 DNA is TGTGCCAGCAGCTCCGTAGCGGGGGCCTCTGGGAATGAGCAGTTCTTC. The chain is built from TRBV7-8 and TRBJ2-1; the match to TRBD2 covers 9 bases. Per germline, CDR1 SGHVS and CDR2 FQNEAQ. J was trimmed by 7 bases and V by 4 bases; bases with no gene match: 11. CDR3 length: 16 residues. Combining the CDR3 with reference TRBV7-8 and TRBJ2-1 gives the whole variable domain GAGVSQSPRYKVAKRGQDVALRCDPISGHVSLFWYQQALGQGPEFLTYFQNEAQLDKSGLPSDRFFAERPEGSVSTLKIQRTQQEDSAVYLCASSSVAGASGNEQFFGPGTRLTVL.

The chain has TRBV6-6 and TRBJ2-3; tentatively, D is TRBD1 (6 bases). V was shortened by 4 bases and J by 0 bases, with 11 bases between the two germline ends. Per the germline V gene, CDR1 is MNHNY and CDR2 is SVGAGI (reference sequence). The CDR3 is 15 amino acids. DNA for the CDR3: TGTGCCAGCAGTTCGACAGGAGTTAGCACAGATACGCAGTATTTT. It specifies CASSSTGVSTDTQYF.

The rearrangement joins TRBV9 to TRBJ2-4; TRBD1 aligns across 9 bases. Looked up from germline, CDR1 is SGDLS and CDR2 is YYNGEE. Trimming took 3 bases from V and 0 from J; bases not matched to a gene: 13. The CDR3 consists of 19 residues. This chain's CDR3 is CASSANRDRAATAKNIQYF. CDR3 DNA: TGTGCCAGCAGCGCAAACCGGGACAGGGCCGCTACAGCCAAAAACATTCAGTACTTC.

To note about this clone: The same CDR3 also results from other DNA sequences found in this sample. CDR3 amino acids: CASSLTGTANYGYTF. The CDR3 bases are TGTGCCAGCAGCTTAACTGGGACAGCTAACTATGGCTACACCTTC. The rearrangement uses TRBV7-3 and TRBJ1-2; the match to TRBD1 covers 7 bases. The V gene's germline CDR1 is SGHTA and CDR2 FQGTGA. J lost 0 bases, V lost 0 bases, and 1 base had no gene match. This CDR3 is built from 15 residues.

The chain is built from TRBV6-5 and TRBJ2-3; TRBD2 agrees at 9 bases. The ends lost 5 bases at V and 1 base at J; junction bases unmatched: 4. Germline CDR1 reads MNHEY; CDR2 reads SVGAGI. This CDR3 has 15 amino acids. This CDR3 is CASSHPSGGTDTQYF. CDR3 DNA: TGTGCCAGCAGTCATCCTAGCGGGGGCACAGATACGCAGTATTTT.

This clone was recorded a few times. The J gene is TRBJ2-5, the V gene TRBV7-8, with 15 nucleotides matching TRBD2. Per germline, CDR1 SGHVS and CDR2 FQNEAQ. This CDR3 is built from 17 residues. V was pared by 1 base and J by 4 bases, with 4 bases of the junction left unmatched. CDR3 nucleotides: TGTGCCAGCAGCTTAGGGACTAGCGGGGGGGCAGGAGAGACCCAGTACTTC. Its translation is CASSLGTSGGAGETQYF. Looking up the rest from reference TRBV7-8 and TRBJ2-5 gives the full variable domain: GAGVSQSPRYKVAKRGQDVALRCDPISGHVSLFWYQQALGQGPEFLTYFQNEAQLDKSGLPSDRFFAERPEGSVSTLKIQRTQQEDSAVYLCASSLGTSGGAGETQYFGPGTRLLVL.

The J gene is TRBJ1-2, the V gene TRBV19; 8 positions agree with TRBD1. This CDR3 contains 15 residues. After removal of 6 bases from V and 4 bases from J, the junction contained 10 bases not matched to a gene. Germline values: CDR1 LNHDA, CDR2 SQIVND (reference sequence). The CDR3 DNA is TGTGCCAGTAGATCCCCGGACAGGGCTTTCTATGGCTACACCTTC. Translated, it gives CASRSPDRAFYGYTF.

J is TRBJ1-3 and V is TRBV6-5; possibly TRBD1 for D (5 bases). V lost 2 bases and J lost 1, with 9 bases in between. This CDR3 comprises 15 residues. Germline CDR1 reads MNHEY; CDR2 reads SVGAGI. The CDR3 protein is CASSYGHRSGNTIYF. The CDR3 coding sequence is TGTGCCAGCAGTTACGGACACCGGTCTGGAAACACCATATATTTT.

The gene calls are TRBV18 and TRBJ1-2; D ambiguous. This CDR3 is 14 amino acids long. The germline V and J ends were trimmed by 6 bases and 5 bases, with 16 bases remaining between them. Germline CDR1 is KGHSH and CDR2 is LQKENI. The CDR3 reads CASSPTTDSYGYTF. As DNA, the CDR3 is TGTGCCAGCTCCCCCACCACGGACTCGTATGGCTACACCTTC.

The V call is TRBV2, the J call TRBJ2-3; perhaps TRBD2 as D (5 bases). CDR3 length equals 14 residues. The V gene lost 7 bases and the J gene lost 4 bases, with 15 bases spanning the gap. The V gene's germline CDR1 is SNHLY and CDR2 FYNNEI. The chain's CDR3 is CASMRLEGPDTQYF. The CDR3 region has the DNA TGTGCCAGCATGAGGCTAGAGGGCCCAGATACGCAGTATTTT.

The chain couples TRBV3-1 (or the pseudogene TRBV3-2) to TRBJ2-2; D is possibly TRBD1 (6 bases). This CDR3 is built from 15 residues. V was clipped by 3 bases and J by 7 bases, with 15 bases between them. Germline V CDR1 and CDR2: LGHDT, YNNKEL (reference sequence). CDR3 DNA: TGTGCCAGCAGCCACAGGGAAAGGGGGTACGGGGAGCTGTTTTTT. This encodes CASSHRERGYGELFF.

V usage is TRBV28 and J usage is TRBJ1-3; D ambiguous. V shed 2 bases and J shed 4 bases, with 12 bases lying between them. This CDR3 comprises 15 residues. Germline loops: CDR1 MDHEN, CDR2 SYDVKM. CDR3 residues: CASSLRRTAGNTIYF. The CDR3 nucleotides read TGTGCCAGCAGTTTAAGGAGGACTGCGGGAAACACCATATATTTT.

The chain carries TRBV5-1 and TRBJ1-2; 7 nucleotides agree with TRBD1. V was pared by 2 bases and J by 4 bases, with 5 bases of the junction left unmatched. This CDR3 region has 14 residues. Looked up from germline, CDR1 is SGHRS and CDR2 is YFSETQ. DNA of the CDR3: TGCGCCAGCAGCTTTGTAGGGACAGTCTATGGCTACACCTTC. Its protein is CASSFVGTVYGYTF.

The J gene is TRBJ2-7, the V gene TRBV5-5; a weak D match, TRBD1 (6 bases). Trimming shortened V by 4 bases and J by 5 bases, and 13 bases separated the two germline ends. The germline V gene has CDR1 SGHKS and CDR2 YYEKEE (reference sequence). The CDR3 has 13 residues. The CDR3 bases are TGTGCCAGCAGCCTGGAGAGGGGGAACGAGCAGTACTTC. Protein: CASSLERGNEQYF.

This chain joins TRBV1 and TRBJ1-5. TRBV1 is designated a pseudogene. This CDR3 is built from 22 residues. CDR3 nucleotides: TGCACCAGCAGCCAAGATCAAGGGGGGAGGGAAGTATGGCGTTTGAGCAATCAGCCCCAGCATTTT. It translates to CTSSQDQGGREVWRLSNQPQHF.

The J gene is TRBJ2-7, the V gene TRBV4-2, with D perhaps TRBD2 (7 bases). The germline V gene encodes CDR1 LGHNA and CDR2 YNFKEQ. With 1 base removed from V and 2 bases from J, the gap between germline ends came to 12 bases. The CDR3 spans 15 residues. CDR3 sequence reads: CASSQGRGGAYEQYF. The DNA of the CDR3 is TGTGCCAGCAGCCAAGGGCGAGGGGGGGCCTACGAGCAGTACTTC.

The V gene is TRBV5-1, the J gene TRBJ2-1, with TRBD2 identical over 10 bases. There are 15 residues in the CDR3. V lost 0 bases, J lost 3 bases, and 0 bases stayed unmatched. CDR1 SGHRS and CDR2 YFSETQ come from the germline V gene. The CDR3 sequence is CASSLGLAGYNEQFF. CDR3 nucleotide sequence: TGCGCCAGCAGCTTGGGACTAGCGGGCTACAATGAGCAGTTCTTC.

The chain combines TRBV7-3 with TRBJ1-2; 8 bases match TRBD1. This CDR3 is 15 amino acids long. Trimming at V came to 0 bases and at J to 6 bases, leaving 6 bases not matched to a gene. Germline CDR1 and CDR2: SGHTA and FQGTGA. Written as DNA, the CDR3 is TGTGCCAGCAGCTTAACGGGGGGACAGGAGGATGGCTACACCTTC. Amino acids: CASSLTGGQEDGYTF.

The chain recombines TRBV7-9 with TRBJ2-7; no reliable D call. V was trimmed by 2 bases and J by 3 bases, leaving 8 bases between them. This CDR3 is built from 13 residues. Germline V gene sequence: CDR1 SEHNR, CDR2 FQNEAQ (reference sequence). The CDR3 nucleotides are TGTGCCAGCAGCTTAACAGAAATCTACGAGCAGTACTTC. Protein sequence: CASSLTEIYEQYF.

This rearrangement joins TRBV19 to TRBJ2-1; a possible D gene is TRBD1 (6 bases). The CDR3 runs 13 residues. Germline CDR1 and CDR2: LNHDA and SQIVND (reference sequence). Trimming shortened V by 4 bases and J by 9 bases, and 13 bases separated the two germline ends. In nucleotides, the CDR3 is TGTGCCAGTAGTAAGGGGGTTCCGGCTGAGCAGTTCTTC. This encodes CASSKGVPAEQFF. The full variable domain, completed using reference TRBV19 and TRBJ2-1, is DGGITQSPKYLFRKEGQNVTLSCEQNLNHDAMYWYRQDPGQGLRLIYYSQIVNDFQKGDIAEGYSVSREKKESFPLTVTSAQKNPTAFYLCASSKGVPAEQFFGPGTRLTVL.

The DNA for the CDR3 is TGTGCCAGCGGACCGGACGAGGACAGCTATGGCTACACCTTC. This encodes CASGPDEDSYGYTF. The J gene is TRBJ1-2, the V gene TRBV4-2; D possibly corresponds to TRBD1 (6 bases). This CDR3 has 14 residues. The V and J ends lost 8 bases and 4 bases respectively, with 17 bases between them. Germline-derived CDR1 and CDR2 are LGHNA and YNFKEQ.

This rearrangement joins TRBV28 to TRBJ1-4; D call uncertain. The CDR3 loop spans 14 amino acids. With 6 bases removed from V and 6 bases from J, the gap between germline ends came to 14 bases. Germline V gene lookup returns CDR1 MDHEN and CDR2 SYDVKM. The CDR3 DNA follows: TGTGCCAGCAGCCCGCCGGTGACTCATGAAAAACTGTTTTTT. It specifies CASSPPVTHEKLFF.

This clone was counted a single time. The gene calls are TRBV24-1 and TRBJ2-7; D is unclear. Trimming removed 9 bases from V and 0 bases from J, with 14 bases in between. Germline V gene sequence: CDR1 KGHDR, CDR2 SFDVKD. This CDR3 spans 14 amino acids. CDR3 loop: CATEKRHLSYEQYF. The CDR3 DNA reads as TGTGCCACCGAGAAGAGACATCTCTCCTACGAGCAGTACTTC.

J is TRBJ1-2 and V is TRBV6-5; maybe TRBD1 (5 bases). The CDR3 spans 15 residues. Trimming pared 0 bases from V and 7 bases from J, leaving 15 bases between. Germline V gives CDR1 MNHEY, CDR2 SVGAGI. The DNA of the CDR3 is TGTGCCAGCAGTTACTCGAGTAACAGGATCGGTGGCTACACCTTC. Its translation: CASSYSSNRIGGYTF.

The CDR3 region has the DNA TGTGCCAGCAGCAGGGACAGAGACTATGGCTACACCTTC. Translating it yields CASSRDRDYGYTF. The chain has TRBV7-2 and TRBJ1-2; 7 bases are shared with TRBD1. Looked up from germline, CDR1 is SGHTA and CDR2 is FQGNSA. V was clipped by 5 bases and J by 3 bases; unmatched bases: 3. This CDR3 is 13 amino acids long.

The chain recombines TRBV15 with TRBJ2-3; 7 bases line up with TRBD1. Germline V gives CDR1 LNHNV, CDR2 YYDKDF (reference sequence). V lost 9 bases, J lost 1 base, and 4 bases stayed unmatched. The CDR3 sequence is 13 residues long. CDR3 DNA sequence: TGTGCCACTCATCAGGGGGGCACAGATACGCAGTATTTT. Translation: CATHQGGTDTQYF.

V and J are TRBV11-2 and TRBJ1-1; 10 bases agree with TRBD1. CDR1 is SGHAT, CDR2 FQNNGV, per germline. This CDR3 spans 15 amino acids. The V gene end was trimmed by 6 bases and the J gene end by 3 bases; junction bases not matched to a gene: 7. CDR3 sequence reads: CASRRRQGADTEAFF. The CDR3 nucleotides are TGTGCCAGCAGACGACGACAGGGGGCCGACACTGAAGCTTTCTTT.

V gene TRBV5-8 combines with J gene TRBJ2-7; the D gene is possibly TRBD1 (6 bases). The V gene lost 4 bases and the J gene lost 3 bases, with 11 bases spanning the gap. CDR1 is SGHTS, CDR2 YDEGEE, per germline. The CDR3 is made up of 13 amino acids. CDR3 in DNA: TGTGCCAGCAGCCGACAGGCGATCTACGAGCAGTACTTC. Translation gives CASSRQAIYEQYF. Combining the CDR3 with reference TRBV5-8 and TRBJ2-7 gives the whole variable domain EAGVTQSPTHLIKTRGQQATLRCSPISGHTSVYWYQQALGLGLQFLLWYDEGEERNRGNFPPRFSGRQFPNYSSELNVNALELEDSALYLCASSRQAIYEQYFGPGTRLTVT.